This T cell receptor beta chain derives from a study of T cell responses to AZD1222 COVID-19 vaccine (dated by TCRdb to the early 2020s). For the wider study: AZD1222 recipients given second doses at about 4 weeks or at about 12 weeks were pooled, since spike-specific TCR depth and breadth were not found to differ between the two schedules. TCR sequencing was performed for approximately 240 trial participants, of whom roughly 200 were given two doses of AZD1222 and 26 were given two doses of MenACWY control vaccine. Trial participants were enrolled by age into 18-55, 56-69 and 70-plus year subgroups, with 148, 28 and 57 TCR-sequenced participants respectively. Broad study findings and their caveats: Because no samples from the day 14 peak response were available, repertoires could be characterized only after the peak T cell response. Epitopes outside the regions mutated in the B.1.351 and B.1.1.7 variants were reportedly recognized by nearly half of the unique spike-specific TCRs. Conclusions about previously exposed vaccinees are limited, since just five to seven AZD1222 recipients were seropositive for SARS-CoV-2 at baseline. In the small 56-69-year group, the increase in depth fell short of significance, most likely because of low power. Vaccine-associated CD4 TCRs spanned the whole spike protein, with dominant responses in regions 160-218 and 743-854. Spike-specific TCR breadth and depth rose significantly after two AZD1222 doses compared with day 0 and with MenACWY recipients. Participants were mostly white British, with more females than males. The authors suggested clonal diversity may have been underestimated.

For this chain, trimming is 5 bases at the V end and 5 bases at the J end, and the number of junction bases without a gene match is 6. From a lookup of the germline V gene (reference sequence), CDR1 and CDR2 are LGHDT and YNNKEL. Counted from cysteine to phenylalanine, this CDR3 has 15 amino acids. This entry keeps only the CDR3 DNA: 45 bases, framed from base 1. The label giving this sample's time point can be read as: baseline before first vaccination. Vaccinee samples were obtained from the UK trials COV001 and COV002, which included a single-blind randomized controlled phase 2/3 trial of AZD1222 (ChAdOx1 nCoV-19) in healthy adults. Trial participant PBMC samples were collected at day 0 and day 28 after the second dose for TCRbeta chain sequencing. The CDR3 regions of human TCRbeta chains were subjected to immunosequencing. Processing in the source paper ran as follows. Repertoire TCRs were checked for matches against a reference library of SARS-CoV-2-specific TCRs that had been generated using the MIRA antigen-specificity platform. Breadth meant the fraction of unique TCRs that were SARS-CoV-2-associated, whereas depth meant the fraction of total T cells that were SARS-CoV-2-associated. Using the MIRA data, every spike-specific TCR was mapped to the spike region that the TCR reacted to and assigned to either a CD4 or a CD8 class. Log10-transformed breadth and depth values were compared by one-way ANOVA with Sidak's multiple comparisons tests. The table was pulled from immuneACCESS by TCRdb, which kept in-frame rearrangements only. Such tables lose some clones; where checked, under half of the loss comes from unresolved V genes, and the rest has no known cause. The D gene and trimming were derived from the DNA, and the V and J assignments and clone size from that table. The sample yields more than 95,000 clones; 80% to 90% were counted once. More than 6.5% of the sample is taken by the ten largest.

About this clone itself: The antigen it recognizes is unknown. No base qualities exist here, and no much larger clone lies one base off it.

This specimen consisted of peripheral blood, obtained on day 0 of AZD1222 vaccination. The receptor comes from an adult in good health. This sequence uses TRBV3-1 (or the pseudogene TRBV3-2) and TRBJ2-1, with 10 middle bases fitting TRBD2. The CDR3 protein: CASSWGTSGNNEQFF. The DNA reads TGTGCCAGCAGCTGGGGCACTAGCGGGAACAATGAGCAGTTCTTC.